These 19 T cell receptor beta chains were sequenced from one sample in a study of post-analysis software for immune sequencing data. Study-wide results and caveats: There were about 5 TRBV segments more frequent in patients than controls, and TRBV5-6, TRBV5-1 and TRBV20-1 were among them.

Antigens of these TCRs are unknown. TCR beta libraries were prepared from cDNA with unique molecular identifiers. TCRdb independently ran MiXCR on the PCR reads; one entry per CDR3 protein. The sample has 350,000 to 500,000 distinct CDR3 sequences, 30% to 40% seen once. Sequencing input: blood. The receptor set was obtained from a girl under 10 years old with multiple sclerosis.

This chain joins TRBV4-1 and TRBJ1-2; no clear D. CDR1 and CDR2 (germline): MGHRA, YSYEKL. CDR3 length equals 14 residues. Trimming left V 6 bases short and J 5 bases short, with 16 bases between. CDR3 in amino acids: CASRSFRESYGYTF. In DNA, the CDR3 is TGCGCCAGCAGATCATTTAGGGAGAGTTATGGCTACACCTTC.

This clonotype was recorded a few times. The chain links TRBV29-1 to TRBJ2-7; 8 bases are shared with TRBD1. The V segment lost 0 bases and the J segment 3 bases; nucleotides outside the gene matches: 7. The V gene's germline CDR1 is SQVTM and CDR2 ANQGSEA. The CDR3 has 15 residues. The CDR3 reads CSVEETQGALYEQYF. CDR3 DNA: TGCAGCGTTGAAGAAACCCAGGGGGCCCTCTACGAGCAGTACTTC.

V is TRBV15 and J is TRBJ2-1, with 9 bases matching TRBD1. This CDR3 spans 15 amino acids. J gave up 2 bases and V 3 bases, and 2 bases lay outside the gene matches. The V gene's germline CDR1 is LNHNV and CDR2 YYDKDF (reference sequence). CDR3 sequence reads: CATSSNRGPYNEQFF. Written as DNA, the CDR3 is TGTGCCACCAGCAGTAACAGGGGGCCCTACAATGAGCAGTTCTTC. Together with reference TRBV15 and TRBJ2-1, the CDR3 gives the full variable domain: DAMVIQNPRYQVTQFGKPVTLSCSQTLNHNVMYWYQQKSSQAPKLLFHYYDKDFNNEADTPDNFQSRRPNTSFCFLDIRSPGLGDTAMYLCATSSNRGPYNEQFFGPGTRLTVL.

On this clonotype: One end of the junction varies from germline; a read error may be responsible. The CDR3 region is CARSQVREQYF. The DNA for the CDR3 is TGTGCCCGCAGCCAAGTTCGTGAGCAGTACTTC. The chain carries TRBV14 and TRBJ2-7; no definite D call. The V gene's germline CDR1 is SGHDN and CDR2 FVKESK. The CDR3 runs 11 residues.

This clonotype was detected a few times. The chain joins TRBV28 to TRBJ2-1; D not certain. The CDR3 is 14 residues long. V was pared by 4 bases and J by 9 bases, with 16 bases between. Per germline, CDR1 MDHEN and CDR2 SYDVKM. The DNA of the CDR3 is TGTGCCAGCAGTTCCGACCTCCCGCCAATTGAGCAGTTCTTC. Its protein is CASSSDLPPIEQFF.

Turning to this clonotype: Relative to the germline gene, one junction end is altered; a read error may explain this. CDR3 sequence (DNA): TGCAGTGCTCCGCGCCGCTCCTACAATGAGCAGGTCTTC. This codes for CSAPRRSYNEQVF. The chain joins TRBV20-1 to TRBJ2-1; no firm D call. Germline CDR1 DFQATT, CDR2 SNEGSKA (reference sequence). The CDR3 spans 13 residues.

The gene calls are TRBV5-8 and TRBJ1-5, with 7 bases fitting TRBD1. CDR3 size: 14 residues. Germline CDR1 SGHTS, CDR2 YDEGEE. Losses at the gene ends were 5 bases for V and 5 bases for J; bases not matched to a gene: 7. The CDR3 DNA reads TGTGCCAGCAGGAGGGGGCGGCTCGATCAGCCCCAGCATTTT. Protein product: CASRRGRLDQPQHF.

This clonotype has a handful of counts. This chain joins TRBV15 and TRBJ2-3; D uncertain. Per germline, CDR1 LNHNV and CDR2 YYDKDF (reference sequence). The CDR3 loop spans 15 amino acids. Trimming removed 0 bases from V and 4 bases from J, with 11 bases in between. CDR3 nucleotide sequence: TGTGCCACCAGCAGAGATCTCATCGAGTCAGATACGCAGTATTTT. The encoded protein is CATSRDLIESDTQYF.

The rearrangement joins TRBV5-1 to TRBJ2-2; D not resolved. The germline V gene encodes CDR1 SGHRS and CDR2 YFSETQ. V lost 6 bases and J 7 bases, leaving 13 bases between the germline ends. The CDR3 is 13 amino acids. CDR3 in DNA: TGCGCCAGCATCGGCGTCCCCAGCGGGGAGCTGTTTTTT. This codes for CASIGVPSGELFF.

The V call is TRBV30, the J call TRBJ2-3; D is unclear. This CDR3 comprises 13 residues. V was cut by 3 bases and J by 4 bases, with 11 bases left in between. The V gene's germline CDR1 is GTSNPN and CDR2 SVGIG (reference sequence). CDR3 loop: CAWRDPMADTQYF. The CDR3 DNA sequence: TGTGCCTGGAGAGACCCCATGGCAGATACGCAGTATTTT.

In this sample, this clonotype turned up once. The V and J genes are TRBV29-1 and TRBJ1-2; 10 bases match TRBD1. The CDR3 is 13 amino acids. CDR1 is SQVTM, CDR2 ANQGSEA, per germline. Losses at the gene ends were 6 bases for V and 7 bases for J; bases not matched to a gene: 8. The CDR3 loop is CSVLDRGLSGYTF. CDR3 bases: TGCAGCGTACTCGACAGGGGGCTGAGTGGCTACACCTTC.

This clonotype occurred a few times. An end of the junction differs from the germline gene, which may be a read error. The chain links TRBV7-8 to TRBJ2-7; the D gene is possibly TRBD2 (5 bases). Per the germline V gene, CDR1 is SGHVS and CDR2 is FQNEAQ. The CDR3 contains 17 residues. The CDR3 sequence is CAGSLEASQITTYEQYF. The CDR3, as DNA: TGTGCCGGCAGCTTAGAAGCTAGCCAAATAACAACCTACGAGCAGTACTTC. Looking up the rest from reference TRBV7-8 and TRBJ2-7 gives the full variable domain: GAGVSQSPRYKVAKRGQDVALRCDPISGHVSLFWYQQALGQGPEFLTYFQNEAQLDKSGLPSDRFFAERPEGSVSTLKIQRTQQEDSAVYLCAGSLEASQITTYEQYFGPGTRLTVT.

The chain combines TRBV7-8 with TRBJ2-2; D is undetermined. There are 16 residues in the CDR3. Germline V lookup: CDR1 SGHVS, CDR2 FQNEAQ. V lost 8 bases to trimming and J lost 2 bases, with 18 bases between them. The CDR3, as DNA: TGTGCCAGCTTCACGGATCCTTTCCGAAACACCGGGGAGCTGTTTTTT. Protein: CASFTDPFRNTGELFF.

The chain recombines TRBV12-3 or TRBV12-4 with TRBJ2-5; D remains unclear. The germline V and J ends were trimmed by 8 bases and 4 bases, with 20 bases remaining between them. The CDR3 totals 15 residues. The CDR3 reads CASRPTSTEPETQYF. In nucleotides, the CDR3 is TGTGCCAGCCGCCCTACATCGACGGAGCCAGAGACCCAGTACTTC.

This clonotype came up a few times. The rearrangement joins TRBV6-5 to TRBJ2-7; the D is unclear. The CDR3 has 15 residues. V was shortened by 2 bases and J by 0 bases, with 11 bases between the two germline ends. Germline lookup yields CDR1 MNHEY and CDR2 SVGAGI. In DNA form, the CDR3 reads TGTGCCAGCAGTTACGGGCACACCAGCTCCTACGAGCAGTACTTC. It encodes CASSYGHTSSYEQYF.

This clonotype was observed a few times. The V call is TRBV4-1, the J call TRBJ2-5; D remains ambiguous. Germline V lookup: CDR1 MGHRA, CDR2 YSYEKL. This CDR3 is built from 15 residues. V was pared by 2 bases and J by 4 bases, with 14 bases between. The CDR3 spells CASSQKSGIRETQYF. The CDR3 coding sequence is TGCGCCAGCAGCCAAAAATCTGGGATTCGAGAGACCCAGTACTTC.

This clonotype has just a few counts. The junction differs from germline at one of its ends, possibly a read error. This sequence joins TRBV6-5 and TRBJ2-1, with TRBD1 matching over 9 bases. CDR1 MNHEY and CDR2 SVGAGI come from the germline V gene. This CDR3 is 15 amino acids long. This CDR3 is CVSSYQGQGYNEQFF. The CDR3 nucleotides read TGTGTCAGCAGTTACCAGGGACAGGGCTACAATGAGCAGTTCTTC.

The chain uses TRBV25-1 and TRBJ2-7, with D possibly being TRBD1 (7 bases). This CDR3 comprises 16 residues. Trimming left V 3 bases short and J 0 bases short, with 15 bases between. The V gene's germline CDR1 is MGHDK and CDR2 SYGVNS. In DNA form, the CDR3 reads TGTGCCAGCAGTGATGGAGGAGGGACAGACTCCTACGAGCAGTACTTC. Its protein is CASSDGGGTDSYEQYF.

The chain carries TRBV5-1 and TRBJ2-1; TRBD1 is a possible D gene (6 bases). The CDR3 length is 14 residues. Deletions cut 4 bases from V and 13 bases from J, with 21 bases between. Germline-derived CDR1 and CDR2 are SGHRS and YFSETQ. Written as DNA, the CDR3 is TGCGCCAGCAGCCCCGGACAGCCCAAAGAGACCCAGTTCTTC. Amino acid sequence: CASSPGQPKETQFF.